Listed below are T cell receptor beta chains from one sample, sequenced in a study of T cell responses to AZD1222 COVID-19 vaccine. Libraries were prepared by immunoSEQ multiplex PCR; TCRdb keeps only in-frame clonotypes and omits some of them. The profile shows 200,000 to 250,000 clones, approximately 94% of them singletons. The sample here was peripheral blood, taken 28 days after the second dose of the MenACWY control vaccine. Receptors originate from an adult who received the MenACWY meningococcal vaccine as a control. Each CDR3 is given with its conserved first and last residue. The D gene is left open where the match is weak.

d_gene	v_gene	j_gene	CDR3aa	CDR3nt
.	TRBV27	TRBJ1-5	CASSNRDGADQPQHF	TGTGCCAGCAGTAACCGGGACGGAGCCGATCAGCCCCAGCATTTT
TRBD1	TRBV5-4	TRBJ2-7	CASSMTGGNYEQYF	TGTGCCAGCAGCATGACAGGGGGCAACTACGAGCAGTACTTC
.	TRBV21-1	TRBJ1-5	CASSTRTGNQPQHF	TGTGCCAGCAGCACCCGGACAGGGAATCAGCCCCAGCATTTT
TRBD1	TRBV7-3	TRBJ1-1	CASSRGQGRPAFF	TGTGCCAGCAGCCGAGGACAGGGAAGGCCAGCTTTCTTT
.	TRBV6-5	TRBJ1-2	CASSPQGYTF	TGTGCCAGCAGTCCCCAAGGCTACACCTTC
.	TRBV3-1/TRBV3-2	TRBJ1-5	CASSLDTSLGQPQHF	TGTGCCAGCAGCCTCGACACTAGCTTGGGTCAGCCCCAGCATTTT
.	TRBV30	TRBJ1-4	CAGGEEKLFF	TGTGCCGGTGGCGAGGAAAAACTGTTTTTT
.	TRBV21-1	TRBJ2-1	CASSASRLAGVNEQFF	TGTGCCAGCAGCGCCTCTCGACTAGCGGGAGTCAATGAGCAGTTCTTC
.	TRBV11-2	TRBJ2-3	CASSLFSLVSRTDTQYF	TGTGCCAGCAGCTTATTCAGCCTCGTTTCCCGCACAGATACGCAGTATTTT
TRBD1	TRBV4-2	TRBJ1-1	CASSQDQGATTEAFF	TGTGCCAGCAGCCAAGACCAGGGGGCGACCACTGAAGCTTTCTTT
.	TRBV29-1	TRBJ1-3	CSVEGRNSGNTIYF	TGCAGCGTTGAAGGACGGAACTCTGGAAACACCATATATTTT
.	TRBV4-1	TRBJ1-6	CASSRPNSPLHF	TGCGCCAGCAGCCGCCCCAATTCACCCCTCCACTTT
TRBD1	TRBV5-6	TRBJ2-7	CASSPAGQGTYEQYF	TGTGCCAGCAGCCCTGCGGGACAGGGGACCTACGAGCAGTACTTC
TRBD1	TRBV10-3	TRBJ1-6	CAIGTVDSPLHF	TGTGCCATCGGGACAGTCGATTCACCCCTCCACTTT
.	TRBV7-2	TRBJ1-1	CASSLSFTATEAFF	TGTGCCAGCAGCTTAAGCTTCACGGCAACTGAAGCTTTCTTT
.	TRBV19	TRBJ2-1	CASSDRRGGYNEQFF	TGTGCCAGTAGCGACAGGCGAGGAGGCTACAATGAGCAGTTCTTC
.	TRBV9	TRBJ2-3	CASSGRGDSSTDTQYF	TGTGCCAGCAGCGGACGGGGCGACTCTAGCACAGATACGCAGTATTTT
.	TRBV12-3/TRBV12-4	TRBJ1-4	CASSLDNEKLFF	TGTGCCAGCAGTTTAGATAATGAAAAACTGTTTTTT
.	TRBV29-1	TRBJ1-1	CSVEPGRNTEAFF	TGCAGCGTTGAACCAGGTAGGAACACTGAAGCTTTCTTT
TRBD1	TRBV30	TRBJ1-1	CAWSVVLGTVNTEAFF	TGTGCCTGGAGTGTGGTATTAGGGACAGTGAACACTGAAGCTTTCTTT
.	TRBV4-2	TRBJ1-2	CASSRGDRGGNYGYTF	TGTGCCAGCAGCCGGGGGGACCGGGGCGGAAACTATGGCTACACCTTC